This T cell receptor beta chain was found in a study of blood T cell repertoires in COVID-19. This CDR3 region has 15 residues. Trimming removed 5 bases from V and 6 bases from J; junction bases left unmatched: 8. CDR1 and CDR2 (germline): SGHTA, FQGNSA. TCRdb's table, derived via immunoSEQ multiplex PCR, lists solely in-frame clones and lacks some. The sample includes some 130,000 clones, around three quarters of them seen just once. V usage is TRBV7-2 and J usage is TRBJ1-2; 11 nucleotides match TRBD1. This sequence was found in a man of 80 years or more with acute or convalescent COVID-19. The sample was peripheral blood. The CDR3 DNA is TGTGCCAGCAGCCCCCAGGGACAGGGGGTGCATGGCTACACCTTC. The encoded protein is CASSPQGQGVHGYTF.